The present TCR beta chain was sequenced within a study of cytomegalovirus exposure and HLA in healthy donors. Study summary: According to later analysis, the same platform produced the roughly 130 validation and over 600 first-cohort repertoires. Study-level points and caveats: According to a subsequent analysis, TCR clusters from the first cohort were inclined to appear together in the 110 or so validation repertoires.

In regard to this clone: Its matching antigen is unknown.

Germline loops: CDR1 LNHNV, CDR2 YYDKDF (reference sequence). Trimming removed 1 base at V and 5 bases at J, with 11 bases between. The CDR3 runs to 14 residues. Here immunoSEQ multiplex PCR was the method, and the copy in TCRdb shows in-frame clones only, minus some. The table has approximately 140,000 clones, 85% to 90% seen once; the top ten hold roughly 10%. This TCR was recovered from a man aged 18 to 29 in good health and CMV-seropositive. Sequencing used PBMCs. The chain has TRBV15 and TRBJ1-1; tentative D call: TRBD1 (6 bases). CDR3 sequence (DNA): TGTGCCACCAGCAGAGGGGGGCAGGGGACTGAAGCTTTCTTT. This translates into CATSRGGQGTEAFF.